Given below is one T cell receptor beta chain in context. Its antigen is still unknown. This record belongs to a study of OX40 agonist ivuxolimab in advanced cancers. Study in general: Patient treatment consisted of intravenous ivuxolimab administration every 2 weeks at 0.01 to 10 mg/kg. Participants averaged approximately 60 years of age (range roughly 20 to 90) and were 75% to 90% male. Patients with hepatocellular carcinoma, melanoma, renal cell or head and neck cancer made up the dose-escalation patients. Points from the study as a whole: Certain nonresponders likewise exhibited a low normalized T-cell clonal expansion.

Trimming left V 8 bases short and J 0 bases short, with 14 bases between. The CDR3 is made up of 14 amino acids. From germline, CDR1 is SGHAT and CDR2 FQNNGV. Sequencing was performed with immunoSEQ multiplex PCR; in TCRdb, only in-frame clones are kept and a portion is missing. The sample lists around 19,000 clones, less than 75% occurring once. The source is an adult with an advanced solid tumor such as melanoma, head and neck, liver or kidney cancer. The chain is built from TRBV11-2 and TRBJ2-7, with D uncertain. Here the sequenced sample was CD4+ or CD8+ T cells sorted from blood, taken in a trial of the OX40 agonist ivuxolimab. CDR3 sequence reads: CASAPGGSSYEQYF. The CDR3 DNA is TGTGCCAGCGCCCCCGGCGGAAGCTCCTACGAGCAGTACTTC.